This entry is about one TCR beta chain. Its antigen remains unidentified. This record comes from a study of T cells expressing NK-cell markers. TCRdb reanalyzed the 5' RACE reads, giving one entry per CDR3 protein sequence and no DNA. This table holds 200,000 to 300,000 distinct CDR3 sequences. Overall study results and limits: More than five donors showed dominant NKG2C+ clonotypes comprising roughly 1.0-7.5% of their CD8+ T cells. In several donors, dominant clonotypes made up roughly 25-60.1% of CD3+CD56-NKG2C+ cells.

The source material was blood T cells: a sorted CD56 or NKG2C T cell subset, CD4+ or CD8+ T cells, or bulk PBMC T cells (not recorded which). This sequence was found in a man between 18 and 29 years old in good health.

CDR3 residues: CSASGTDLLNTEAFF. V is TRBV20-1 and J is TRBJ1-1; without DNA, the TCRdb call of TRBD1 cannot be checked. Per the germline V gene, CDR1 is DFQATT and CDR2 is SNEGSKA (reference sequence). This CDR3 has 15 amino acids.